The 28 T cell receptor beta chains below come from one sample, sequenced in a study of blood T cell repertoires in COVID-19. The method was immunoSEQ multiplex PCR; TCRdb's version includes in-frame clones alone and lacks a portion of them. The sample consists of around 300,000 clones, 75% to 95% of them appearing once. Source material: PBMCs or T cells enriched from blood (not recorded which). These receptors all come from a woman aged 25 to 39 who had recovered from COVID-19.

CDR3 in amino acids: CASSLEGTGRNTQYF. The CDR3 bases are TGTGCCAGCAGCTTAGAGGGGACAGGGAGGAATACGCAGTATTTT. The chain is built from TRBV11-2 and TRBJ2-3; 9 bases align to TRBD1. This CDR3 contains 15 residues. In germline, CDR1 is SGHAT, CDR2 FQNNGV. The V gene end was trimmed by 0 bases and the J gene end by 7 bases; junction bases not matched to a gene: 5.

The CDR3 loop is CSVGETQMNTEAFF. The CDR3 bases are TGCAGCGTTGGTGAGACACAAATGAACACTGAAGCTTTCTTT. The chain joins TRBV29-1 to TRBJ1-1, with D uncertain. CDR1 and CDR2 (germline): SQVTM, ANQGSEA. V dropped 4 bases and J dropped 0 bases, with 12 bases sitting between them. The CDR3 totals 14 residues.

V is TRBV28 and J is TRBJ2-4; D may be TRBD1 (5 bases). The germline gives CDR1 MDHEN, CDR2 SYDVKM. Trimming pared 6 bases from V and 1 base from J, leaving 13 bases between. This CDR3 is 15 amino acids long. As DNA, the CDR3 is TGTGCCAGCAGCCCATCACAGGTGGCCAAAAACATTCAGTACTTC. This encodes CASSPSQVAKNIQYF.

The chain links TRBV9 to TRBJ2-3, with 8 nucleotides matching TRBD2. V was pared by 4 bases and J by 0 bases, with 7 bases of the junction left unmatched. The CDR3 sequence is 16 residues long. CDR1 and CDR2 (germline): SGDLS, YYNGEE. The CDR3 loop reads CASSPRTSWSTDTQYF. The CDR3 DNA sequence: TGTGCCAGCAGCCCTAGGACTAGCTGGAGCACAGATACGCAGTATTTT.

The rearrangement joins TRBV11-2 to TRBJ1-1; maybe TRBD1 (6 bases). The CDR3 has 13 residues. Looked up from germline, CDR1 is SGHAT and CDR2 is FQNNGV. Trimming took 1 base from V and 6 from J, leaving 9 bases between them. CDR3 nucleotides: TGTGCCAGCAGCTTAGGCAGGGGACCTGAAGCTTTCTTT. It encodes CASSLGRGPEAFF. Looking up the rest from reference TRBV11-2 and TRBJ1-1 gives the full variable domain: EAGVAQSPRYKIIEKRQSVAFWCNPISGHATLYWYQQILGQGPKLLIQFQNNGVVDDSQLPKDRFSAERLKGVDSTLKIQPAKLEDSAVYLCASSLGRGPEAFFGQGTRLTVV.

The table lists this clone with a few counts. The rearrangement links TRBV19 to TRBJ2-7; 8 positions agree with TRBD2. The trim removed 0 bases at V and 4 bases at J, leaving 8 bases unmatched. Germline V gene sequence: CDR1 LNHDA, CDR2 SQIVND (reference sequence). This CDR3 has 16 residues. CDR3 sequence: CASSIDAGGSPYEQYF. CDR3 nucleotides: TGTGCCAGTAGTATAGATGCGGGGGGCTCTCCGTACGAGCAGTACTTC.

The CDR3 reads CASSLDIPGDTQYF. CDR3 in DNA: TGTGCCAGCAGTTTAGATATACCAGGGGATACGCAGTATTTT. V gene TRBV28 combines with J gene TRBJ2-3, with a weak D call TRBD1 (5 bases). This CDR3 has 14 residues. With 2 bases removed from V and 6 bases from J, the gap between germline ends came to 12 bases. Germline V CDR1 and CDR2: MDHEN, SYDVKM.

CDR3 nucleotide sequence: TGTGCCAGCAGCCACCGTACAGGGTCCTCCTACGAGCAGTACTTC. The encoded protein is CASSHRTGSSYEQYF. This chain joins TRBV28 and TRBJ2-7; possibly TRBD1 for D (6 bases). The germline V and J ends were trimmed by 6 bases and 0 bases, with 15 bases remaining between them. There are 15 residues in the CDR3. The germline gives CDR1 MDHEN, CDR2 SYDVKM.

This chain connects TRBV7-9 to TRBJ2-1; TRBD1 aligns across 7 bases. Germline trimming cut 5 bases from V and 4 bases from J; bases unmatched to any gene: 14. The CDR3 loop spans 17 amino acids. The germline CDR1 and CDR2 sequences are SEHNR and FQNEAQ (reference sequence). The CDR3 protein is CASSPNRGHPNYNEQFF. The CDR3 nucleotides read TGTGCCAGCAGCCCAAACAGGGGACACCCAAATTACAATGAGCAGTTCTTC.

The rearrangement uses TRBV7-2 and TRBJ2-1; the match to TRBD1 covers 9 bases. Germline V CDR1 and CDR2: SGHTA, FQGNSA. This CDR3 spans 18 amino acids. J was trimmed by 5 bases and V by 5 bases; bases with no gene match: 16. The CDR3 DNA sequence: TGTGCCAGCAGCCTCTGGGACAGGGTGGTAACTCGAAACAATGAGCAGTTCTTC. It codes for CASSLWDRVVTRNNEQFF.

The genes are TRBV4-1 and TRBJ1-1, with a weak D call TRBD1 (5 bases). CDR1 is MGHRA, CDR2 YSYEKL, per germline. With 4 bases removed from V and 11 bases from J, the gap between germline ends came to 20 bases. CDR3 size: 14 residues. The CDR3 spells CASSLSGGTPRAFF. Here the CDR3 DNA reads TGCGCCAGCAGCCTTAGTGGAGGGACGCCAAGGGCTTTCTTT.

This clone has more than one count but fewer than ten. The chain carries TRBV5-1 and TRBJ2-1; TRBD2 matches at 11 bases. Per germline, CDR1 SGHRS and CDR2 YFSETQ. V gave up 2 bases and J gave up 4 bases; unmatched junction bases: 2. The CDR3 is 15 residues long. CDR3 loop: CASSFSGRVYNEQFF. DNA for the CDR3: TGCGCCAGCAGCTTTAGCGGGAGGGTTTACAATGAGCAGTTCTTC.

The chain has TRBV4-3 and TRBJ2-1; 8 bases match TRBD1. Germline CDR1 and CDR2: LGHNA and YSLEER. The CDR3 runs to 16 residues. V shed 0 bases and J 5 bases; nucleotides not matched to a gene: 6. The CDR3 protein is CASSQEKDRVNNEQFF. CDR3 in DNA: TGCGCCAGCAGCCAAGAAAAGGACAGGGTAAACAATGAGCAGTTCTTC.

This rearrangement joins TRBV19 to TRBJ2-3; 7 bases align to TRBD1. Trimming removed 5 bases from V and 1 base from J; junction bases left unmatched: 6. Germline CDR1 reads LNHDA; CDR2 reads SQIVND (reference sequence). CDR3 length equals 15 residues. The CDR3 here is CASSADRVGTDTQYF. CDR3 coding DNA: TGTGCCAGTAGTGCAGACAGGGTAGGCACAGATACGCAGTATTTT.

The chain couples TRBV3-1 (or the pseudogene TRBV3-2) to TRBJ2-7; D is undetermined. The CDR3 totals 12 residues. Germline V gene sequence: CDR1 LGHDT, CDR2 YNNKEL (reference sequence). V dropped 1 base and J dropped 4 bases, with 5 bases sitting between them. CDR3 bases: TGTGCCAGCAGCCAAGTACTTTACGAGCAGTACTTC. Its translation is CASSQVLYEQYF.

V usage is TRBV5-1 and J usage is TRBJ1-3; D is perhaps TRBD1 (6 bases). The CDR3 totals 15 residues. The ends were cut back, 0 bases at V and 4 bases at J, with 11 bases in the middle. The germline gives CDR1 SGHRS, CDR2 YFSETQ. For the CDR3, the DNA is TGCGCCAGCAGCTTGGCCATCGGACAGGGAAACACCATATATTTT. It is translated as CASSLAIGQGNTIYF.

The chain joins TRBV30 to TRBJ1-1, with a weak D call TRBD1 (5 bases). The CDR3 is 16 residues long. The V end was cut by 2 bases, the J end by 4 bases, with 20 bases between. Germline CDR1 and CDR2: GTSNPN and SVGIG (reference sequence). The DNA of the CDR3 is TGTGCCTGGAGTCCCCTCGGGGGAGGGTCGGCCACTGAAGCTTTCTTT. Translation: CAWSPLGGGSATEAFF. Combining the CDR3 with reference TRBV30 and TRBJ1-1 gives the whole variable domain SQTIHQWPATLVQPVGSPLSLECTVEGTSNPNLYWYRQAAGRGLQLLFYSVGIGQISSEVPQNLSASRPQDRQFILSSKKLLLSDSGFYLCAWSPLGGGSATEAFFGQGTRLTVV.

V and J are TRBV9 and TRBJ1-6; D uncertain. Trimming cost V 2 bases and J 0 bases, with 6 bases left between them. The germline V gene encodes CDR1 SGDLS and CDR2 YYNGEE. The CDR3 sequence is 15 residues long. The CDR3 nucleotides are TGTGCCAGCAGCGTCGCGAGCTCCTATAATTCACCCCTCCACTTT. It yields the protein CASSVASSYNSPLHF.

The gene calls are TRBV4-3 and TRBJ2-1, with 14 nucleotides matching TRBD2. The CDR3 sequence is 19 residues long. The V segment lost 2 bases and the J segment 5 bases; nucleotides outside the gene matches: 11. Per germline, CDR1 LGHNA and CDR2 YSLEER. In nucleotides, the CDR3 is TGCGCCAGCAGCCAACGGCGGGTGGGGGGACTAGCGGGAGACAATGAGCAGTTCTTC. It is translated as CASSQRRVGGLAGDNEQFF.

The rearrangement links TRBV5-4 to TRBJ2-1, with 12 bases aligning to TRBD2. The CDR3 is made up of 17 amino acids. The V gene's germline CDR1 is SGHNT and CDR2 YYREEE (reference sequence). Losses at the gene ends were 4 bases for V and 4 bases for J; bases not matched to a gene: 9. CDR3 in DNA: TGTGCCAGCAGCCCTTCGACTAGCGGGAGCCTTTACAATGAGCAGTTCTTC. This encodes CASSPSTSGSLYNEQFF. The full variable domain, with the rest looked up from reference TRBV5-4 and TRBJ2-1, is ETGVTQSPTHLIKTRGQQVTLRCSSQSGHNTVSWYQQALGQGPQFIFQYYREEENGRGNFPPRFSGLQFPNYSSELNVNALELDDSALYLCASSPSTSGSLYNEQFFGPGTRLTVL.

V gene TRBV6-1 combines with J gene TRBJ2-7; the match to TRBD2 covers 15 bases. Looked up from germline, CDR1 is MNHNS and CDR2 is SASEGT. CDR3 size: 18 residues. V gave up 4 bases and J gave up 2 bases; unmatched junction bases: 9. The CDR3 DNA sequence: TGTGCCAGCAGTGTACCGGGACTAGCGGGAGGTGGAACCTACGAGCAGTACTTC. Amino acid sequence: CASSVPGLAGGGTYEQYF.

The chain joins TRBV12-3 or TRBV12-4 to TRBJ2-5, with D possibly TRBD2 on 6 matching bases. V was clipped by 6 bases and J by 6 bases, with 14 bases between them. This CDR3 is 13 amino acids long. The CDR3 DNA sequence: TGTGCCAGCAGCGTTATGGGGGGACAGACCCAGTACTTC. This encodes CASSVMGGQTQYF.

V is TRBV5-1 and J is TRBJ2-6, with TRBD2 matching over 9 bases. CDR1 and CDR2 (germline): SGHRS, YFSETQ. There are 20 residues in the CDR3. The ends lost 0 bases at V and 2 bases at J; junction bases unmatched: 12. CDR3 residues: CASSLVLGSGSLTGANVLTF. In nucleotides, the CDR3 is TGCGCCAGCAGCTTGGTGTTGGGTAGCGGGAGCCTCACTGGGGCCAACGTCCTGACTTTC.

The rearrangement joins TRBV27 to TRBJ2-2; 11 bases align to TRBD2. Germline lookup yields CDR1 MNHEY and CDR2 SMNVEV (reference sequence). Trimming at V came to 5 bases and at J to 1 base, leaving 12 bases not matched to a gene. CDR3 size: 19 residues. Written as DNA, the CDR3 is TGTGCCAGCAGTCAGGACCGTTTGACTAGCGGGATGAACACCGGGGAGCTGTTTTTT. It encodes CASSQDRLTSGMNTGELFF.

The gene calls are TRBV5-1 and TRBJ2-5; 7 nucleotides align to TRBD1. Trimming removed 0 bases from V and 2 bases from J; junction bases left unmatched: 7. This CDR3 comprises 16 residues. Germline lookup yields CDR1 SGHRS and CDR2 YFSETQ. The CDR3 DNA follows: TGCGCCAGCAGCTTGGCCGGGACAGTGGGGCAAGAGACCCAGTACTTC. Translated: CASSLAGTVGQETQYF.

The CDR3 is CASSLGSGGDNQPQHF. The CDR3, as DNA: TGTGCCAGCAGCTTAGGGAGTGGAGGGGACAATCAGCCCCAGCATTTT. The genes are TRBV7-9 and TRBJ1-5; D is possibly TRBD1 (5 bases). Germline V gene data show CDR1 as SEHNR and CDR2 as FQNEAQ (reference sequence). The CDR3 sequence is 16 residues long. The V gene lost 1 base and the J gene lost 3 bases, with 13 bases spanning the gap.

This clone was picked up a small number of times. The CDR3 spells CASSYGTNYYSGETQYF. CDR3 sequence (DNA): TGTGCCAGCAGTTACGGGACTAACTATTACTCAGGGGAGACCCAGTACTTC. V is TRBV6-2 or TRBV6-3 and J is TRBJ2-5; the match to TRBD2 covers 7 bases. This CDR3 is built from 17 residues. Germline lookup yields CDR1 MNHEY and CDR2 SVGEGT. The ends lost 2 bases at V and 5 bases at J; junction bases unmatched: 14.

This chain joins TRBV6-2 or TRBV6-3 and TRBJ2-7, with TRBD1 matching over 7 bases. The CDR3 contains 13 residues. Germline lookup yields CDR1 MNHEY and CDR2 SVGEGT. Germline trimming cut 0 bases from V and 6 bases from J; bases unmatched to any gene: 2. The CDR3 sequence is CASSYSRQGEQYF. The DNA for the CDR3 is TGTGCCAGCAGTTACTCCCGACAGGGCGAGCAGTACTTC.